Listed here is a single T cell receptor beta chain. This clone was seen only once. No antigen is known for it. An end of the junction does not agree with germline; a read error may underlie this. This same CDR3 is encoded by further DNA sequences in the sample. Including the terminal cysteine and phenylalanine, the CDR3 comprises 15 residues. The read is trimmed to its CDR3 DNA, 45 bases read in frame from base 1. CDR1 and CDR2, per the germline V gene (reference sequence), are LNHNV and YYDKDF. The sample belongs to a study of cytomegalovirus exposure and HLA in healthy donors (dated by TCRdb to about 2017). About the study as a whole: An earlier analysis of roughly 630 of the donors reported 250 to 350 Gb of sequence data and approximately 110 million unique TCR beta sequences from about 179 million T cells. The study combined high-throughput TCR immunosequencing, statistical association of individual TCRs with disease status, and machine learning to predict cytomegalovirus infection status. An early release that covered 500 to 800 HLA-typed donors contained approximately 290 gigabases of sequencing data and approximately 85 million unique TCR sequences. In a later genetic analysis, genome-wide SNP genotypes for about three fifths of the roughly 670 donors were used, and that subset was treated as a discovery cohort. Typing coverage varied by locus: about 629-640 donors for A, B, C, DRB1 and DQB1; roughly 510 for DQA1; over 600 for DPA1; 450 to 480 for DPB1. Besides the first cohort of under 700 subjects, a separate validation cohort made up of roughly 130 different subjects was used. The aim of the study was to test whether cataloging public T cell receptors could identify signatures of past pathogen exposure. Every repertoire in the discovery cohort had been generated on one and the same sequencing platform. Both class I and class II loci were covered by HLA typing, at four-digit resolution. Rather than drawing on any new phenotypic data, the later analysis identified candidate immune exposures from TCR beta sequences and the way those sequences occurred across donors. Four or five DR-DQ haplotypes were handled as single units for association and clustering because linkage in the cohort was strong. A later analysis re-examined previously published TCR beta repertoires from several hundred donors and added high-resolution HLA genotyping to investigate patterns of TCR occurrence. Donor age, sex, ethnicity and CMV serostatus were compiled together with the repertoire data. Among some 410 genotyped donors of the cohort, an average of approximately 250,000 unique TCR beta nucleotide sequences were sequenced per donor, roughly 18% of them non-productive. An earlier analysis of fewer than 750 of the donors used high-throughput TCR beta sequencing to judge whether each TCR beta V gene segment behaved as functional or pseudogenic. Using immunosequencing, the study profiled T cell repertoires from about 650 subjects and related those repertoires to cytomegalovirus serostatus. Of the 300 to 500 genotyped donors, roughly 76% were placed in the genetic ancestry cluster associated with self-reported Caucasian donors.

To prepare the library, the immunoSEQ multiplex PCR assay was applied. The multiplex PCR relied on a mix of 60 forward primers for TCR Vbeta segments and 13 reverse primers for TCR Jbeta segments. The CDR3 region of rearranged TCR beta genes was amplified from genomic DNA by a multiplex PCR assay. On the Illumina HiSeq System, the amplified TCR beta libraries were sequenced as 87-base-pair reads. The study's processing was this. A later analysis counted approximately 76 million unique TCR beta chains across the 666 repertoires, and roughly 11 million of these chains were shared by at least two donors. A nearest-neighbor algorithm error-corrected the raw reads and collapsed the reads into unique sequences, merging closely related sequences to remove PCR and sequencing errors. V, D and J gene segments were assigned by aligning CDR3 sequences to IMGT reference sequences. For a sequence to be retained, a match of at least six nucleotides to both a V gene segment and a J gene segment was required. A rearrangement was called productive if the CDR3 had no stop codons and remained in frame with V and J, and every other rearrangement was called non-productive. Following IMGT convention, CDR3 was defined as the stretch from the second conserved V-encoded cysteine to the conserved J-encoded phenylalanine. Sequences without an unambiguous match to a single V gene segment were excluded from the earlier analysis of about 600 of the donors. An earlier analysis of around 600 of the donors classified V segments as functional when productive rearrangements were above 56.7% and as segregating when the standard deviation between donors was above 5%. A statistical classification framework was built to diagnose cytomegalovirus status from the catalog of TCR beta chain sequences. V and J gene assignment, in a later analysis, came from comparing TCR nucleotide sequences with IMGT/GENE-DB human TR gene sequences. In a later analysis, CDR3 sequences and most-parsimonious VDJ recombination scenarios were assigned using the TCRdist pipeline. A later analysis defined each TCR beta chain by its CDR3 amino acid sequence plus V-gene family, and excluded reads lacking a unique V-gene family. In a later analysis, fewer than 600 highly shared, low-generation-probability nucleotide sequences were removed to address suspected cross-contamination and a sequencing artifact. A later analysis calculated a clonal expansion index for each public chain from normalized within-repertoire ranks of inferred template counts. A later analysis computed generation probabilities with a VDJ recombination model fitted to out-of-frame rearrangements, and checked the results against IGoR. In a later analysis, TCR-TCR, TCR-HLA and TCR-CMV co-occurrence was scored with hypergeometric tests, and a repertoire-size bias correction was applied to TCR pairs. To estimate false discovery rates, a later analysis permuted the HLA or CMV assignments 20 times. In a later analysis, co-occurring TCRs were grouped using DBSCAN, and TCRdist sequence similarity was added for clustering within HLA-allele-positive subsets. For co-occurrence clustering, repertoires with fewer than 30,000 or more than 120,000 public chains were excluded, along with five repertoires with anomalous nucleotide sharing. Held by TCRdb, this immuneACCESS table contains in-frame sequences only and omits some clones. Under half of the omission traces to an unresolved V gene where checked; the cause of the rest is unknown. V, J and clone size were drawn from that table, and D and trimming were deduced from the DNA. The sample data list approximately 210,000 clones, and more than 85% of these were observed just once. The biggest ten clones account for approximately 2% of the sample.

In total, around 600 healthy bone marrow donors made up the cohort. All cohort members were sampled while nominally healthy, although unrecorded immune exposures were likely present. The donor was CMV seronegative and was included in the group of about 350 seronegative cohort members. A peripheral blood sample was collected from each donor, and TCR beta sequencing was performed on peripheral blood mononuclear cells. Genomic DNA extraction from the blood cell samples was performed with the Qiagen DNeasy Blood Extraction Kit. General conclusions and limits of the study: A cluster of highly shared sequence variants was judged likely to represent a technical artifact of the sequencing pipeline. The authors suggested that the approach could potentially be extended to other disease states and immunological phenotypes. Broadly in line with IMGT annotations, most TCR beta V segments showed up in productive rearrangements about 90% or about 30% of the time in an earlier analysis of 450 to 600 of the donors. Presence/absence analyses assumed roughly uniform sequencing depth across donors, an assumption that may not hold. In a later analysis, most CMV-associated TCR beta chains were found to appear HLA-restricted, with HLA associations seemingly driven largely by CMV exposure. Across donors, most TCR sequences were observed very rarely, whereas some public TCRs were present in many individuals. Because the 87-base-pair reads could not distinguish some IMGT-functional V segments, including TRBV6-2 and TRBV6-3, those segments were excluded. At a false discovery rate of 0.05, a later analysis linked fewer than 20,000 TCR beta sequences to specific HLA alleles. The only immune exposure information available for the cohort was CMV serostatus. Strong co-occurrence of HLA alleles, especially DR and DQ, made assigning TCR associations to individual alleles difficult. HLA typing was unavailable for some donors at each locus, so association tests used only the typed subset. The classifier was reported to diagnose cytomegalovirus status with high specificity and sensitivity in both the original and validation cohorts. In a later analysis, the rate of TCR association differed among HLA loci, with DRB1 alleles having the most associated TCRs and HLA-C alleles having the fewest. In a later analysis, HLA-associated TCR beta chains showed more clonal expansion and lower generation probabilities than non-associated chains that were equally common. In a later genetic analysis, a missense DCLRE1C variant was associated with V-gene and J-gene trimming of TCR beta chains, and the association was replicated in an independent cohort. A later genetic analysis reported fewer N-insertions in productive TCRs among donors in an Asian-associated ancestry cluster than the roughly 720-donor mean. Only TCR beta chains were sequenced in this cohort, and the absence of alpha or paired-chain data limited detectable features. The study gave a list of more than 150 TCR beta chains associated with cytomegalovirus. A further reported finding was that TCR beta sequences accurately predicted the HLA-A and HLA-B alleles for most subjects in the first cohort. Approximately 18 rarely observed V segments, including chromosome 9 orphons, were excluded from the earlier analysis of a few hundred of the donors because counts were too low. Several of the top co-occurrence clusters appeared to be linked to parvovirus B19, influenza, CMV and Epstein-Barr virus, according to a later analysis. Correlated functional status among segregating V segments might be attributable to linkage disequilibrium, but an unknown experimental factor could not be ruled out. A few of the identified cytomegalovirus-associated TCR beta chains were confirmed in vitro to be specific for cytomegalovirus antigens.

The rearrangement joined TRBV15 to TRBJ2-5; the D element might be TRBD1 or TRBD2, as each aligns at 5 bases. The source of this sequence is a woman younger than 30 in good health and CMV-seronegative. Sequencing was carried out using PBMCs. The CDR3 reads CATSREGFLAARQYF. The nucleotide sequence is given as TGCGCCACCAGCAGGGAAGGGTTTCTAGCTGCACGCCAGTACTTC.